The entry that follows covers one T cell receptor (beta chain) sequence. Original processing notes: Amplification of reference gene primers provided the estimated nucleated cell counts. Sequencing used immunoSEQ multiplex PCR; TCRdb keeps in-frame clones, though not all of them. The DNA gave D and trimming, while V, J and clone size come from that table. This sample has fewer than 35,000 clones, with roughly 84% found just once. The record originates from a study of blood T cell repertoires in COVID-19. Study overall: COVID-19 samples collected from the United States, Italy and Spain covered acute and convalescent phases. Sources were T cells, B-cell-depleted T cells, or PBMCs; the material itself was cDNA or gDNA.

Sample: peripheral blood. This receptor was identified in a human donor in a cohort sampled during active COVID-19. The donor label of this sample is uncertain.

CDR3 amino acids: CASSLVSAGGYNEQFF. In DNA, the CDR3 is TGTGCCAGCAGCTTAGTCTCAGCGGGGGGATACAATGAGCAGTTCTTC. The chain recombines TRBV7-6 with TRBJ2-1; 9 bases align to TRBD2. The germline V gene has CDR1 SGHVS and CDR2 FNYEAQ. The CDR3 runs 16 residues. Unmatched junction bases numbered 5, after V lost 1 base and J lost 4 bases. The whole variable domain, remainder taken from reference TRBV7-6 and TRBJ2-1, is GAGVSQSPRYKVTKRGQDVALRCDPISGHVSLYWYRQALGQGPEFLTYFNYEAQQDKSGLPNDRFSAERPEGSISTLTIQRTEQRDSAMYRCASSLVSAGGYNEQFFGPGTRLTVL.